One and the same sample provided the 18 T cell receptor beta chains below, sequenced in a study of spatial heterogeneity in lung cancer. TCRdb redid the calling of the 5' RACE reads with MiXCR, one entry per CDR3 protein. The sample shows 45,000 or so distinct CDR3 sequences, 6% to 9.5% of them seen only once. Time point given: sample taken at primary tumor resection. Unsorted whole RNA samples from tumor, nontumor lung or frozen PBMC were sequenced. The input for sequencing was PBMCs, taken at surgery. The receptors were sampled from a female donor with early-stage non-small cell lung cancer.

The J gene is TRBJ1-2, the V gene TRBV12-3 or TRBV12-4, with 11 bases aligning to TRBD1. V lost 3 bases, J lost 7 bases, and 4 bases stayed unmatched. The CDR3 sequence is 14 residues long. The CDR3 spells CASSFGTGGGGYTF. The CDR3 DNA sequence: TGTGCCAGCAGTTTCGGGACAGGGGGAGGTGGCTACACCTTC.

This clonotype was recorded many times. The chain uses TRBV28 and TRBJ1-1; D might be TRBD1 (5 bases). The CDR3 is 13 amino acids. CDR1 is MDHEN and CDR2 is SYDVKM in the germline V gene. Trimming left V 5 bases short and J 11 bases short, with 18 bases between. The CDR3 loop reads CASSLTGAVGAFF. The CDR3 coding sequence is TGTGCCAGCAGTCTCACCGGGGCAGTGGGGGCTTTCTTT.

This clonotype was counted ten times or more. The chain is built from TRBV28 and TRBJ1-1; perhaps TRBD1 as D (5 bases). The CDR3 has 15 residues. V was pared by 3 bases and J by 6 bases, with 17 bases between. CDR1 and CDR2 (germline): MDHEN, SYDVKM. The CDR3 reads CASSFRERAGAEAFF. The CDR3 DNA sequence: TGTGCCAGCAGTTTCAGGGAGCGTGCTGGGGCTGAAGCTTTCTTT.

J is TRBJ1-2 and V is TRBV28; D may be TRBD1 (6 bases). Germline V gene lookup returns CDR1 MDHEN and CDR2 SYDVKM. The V and J ends lost 5 bases and 4 bases respectively, with 17 bases between them. CDR3 size: 15 residues. CDR3 in DNA: TGTGCCAGCAGTAATCCAACAGGGACGGGCTATGGCTACACCTTC. As protein: CASSNPTGTGYGYTF.

In nucleotides, the CDR3 is TGTGCCAGCAGTTCTACAGGGGGGGGTAGCACAGATACGCAGTATTTT. Its protein product is CASSSTGGGSTDTQYF. This chain links TRBV6-5 with TRBJ2-3, with TRBD1 as a possible D gene (8 bases). Per the germline V gene, CDR1 is MNHEY and CDR2 is SVGAGI. The length of the CDR3 is 16 residues. The ends were cut back, 4 bases at V and 0 bases at J, with 14 bases in the middle.

Ten or more counts support this clonotype. The chain uses TRBV28 and TRBJ2-4, with D perhaps TRBD1 (6 bases). CDR3 length equals 16 residues. Germline-derived CDR1 and CDR2 are MDHEN and SYDVKM. V lost 7 bases and J lost 2, with 18 bases in between. The CDR3 spells CASNKRPGESKNIQYF. The CDR3 DNA follows: TGTGCCAGCAACAAACGGCCAGGGGAATCCAAAAACATTCAGTACTTC.

The chain has TRBV5-1 and TRBJ1-6; 9 bases match TRBD1. Germline CDR1 reads SGHRS; CDR2 reads YFSETQ. V dropped 4 bases and J dropped 6; count of bases not matched to a gene: 5. The length of the CDR3 is 15 residues. CDR3 bases: TGCGCCAGCAGCACCGAGACAGGGGGTAATTCACCCCTCCACTTT. Translation gives CASSTETGGNSPLHF.

This clonotype was counted at least ten times. This chain joins TRBV7-2 and TRBJ1-5; unclear D gene. Between the trimmed V and J ends, which lost 1 base and 3 bases, there was a span of 10 bases. Germline lookup yields CDR1 SGHTA and CDR2 FQGNSA. This CDR3 contains 15 residues. The CDR3 region is CASSLDSRFNQPQHF. The CDR3 region has the DNA TGTGCCAGCAGCTTAGATAGTCGGTTCAATCAGCCCCAGCATTTT.

This clonotype was seen repeatedly, ten times or more. DNA of the CDR3: TGTGCCAGCAGTACAAGAAATAACTATGGCTACACCTTC. Its translation: CASSTRNNYGYTF. V gene TRBV28 combines with J gene TRBJ1-2; D ambiguous. V lost 5 bases to trimming and J lost 1 base, with 8 bases between them. Per germline, CDR1 MDHEN and CDR2 SYDVKM. The CDR3 is 13 residues long.

This clonotype came up many times. The CDR3 loop reads CSVPDREGYGYTF. The CDR3 coding sequence is TGCAGCGTACCTGACAGGGAAGGCTATGGCTACACCTTC. The chain has TRBV29-1 and TRBJ1-2; 7 bases line up with TRBD1. The germline CDR1 and CDR2 sequences are SQVTM and ANQGSEA. With 6 bases clipped from V and 4 bases from J, the junction kept 8 bases outside the gene matches. This CDR3 has 13 amino acids.

This clonotype has a count of ten or more. This sequence joins TRBV5-1 and TRBJ1-1; D is unclear. Germline V gene lookup returns CDR1 SGHRS and CDR2 YFSETQ. The V gene lost 5 bases and the J gene lost 0 bases, with 8 bases spanning the gap. CDR3 length: 13 residues. This CDR3 is CASRASVNTEAFF. CDR3 DNA sequence: TGCGCCAGCAGGGCGTCAGTGAACACTGAAGCTTTCTTT.

This clonotype was recorded a few times. Because the CDR3 is missing its conserved closing phenylalanine or tryptophan, this is likely a read error. The limits of the CDR3 on the DNA are not certain, so only TCRdb's listed CDR3 is given. This chain joins TRBV7-2 and TRBJ2-5; TRBD2 reflects the table's D call only, with no check against the DNA. CDR1 SGHTA and CDR2 FQGNSA come from the germline V gene. The CDR3 has 15 residues if both end residues are counted. The CDR3 sequence: CASSPAPLAGAGPVL.

This clonotype was counted many times. The chain uses TRBV11-2 and TRBJ1-3; 9 nucleotides line up with TRBD1. V was pared by 5 bases and J by 2 bases, with 4 bases of the junction left unmatched. The CDR3 loop spans 15 amino acids. Germline-derived CDR1 and CDR2 are SGHAT and FQNNGV. CDR3 protein: CASSLNRGPGNTIYF. CDR3 sequence (DNA): TGTGCCAGCAGCCTAAACAGGGGGCCTGGAAACACCATATATTTT.

This clonotype showed up just a few times. This chain uses TRBV20-1 with TRBJ1-6, with D unclear. CDR3 length equals 17 residues. CDR1 and CDR2 (germline): DFQATT, SNEGSKA (reference sequence). Trimming cost V 5 bases and J 0 bases, with 17 bases left between them. Here the CDR3 DNA reads TGCAGTGCTCAGATTGAGACGGGAAGCTCCTATAATTCACCCCTCCACTTT. Translation: CSAQIETGSSYNSPLHF.

This clonotype was seen a few times. The CDR3 spells CSATGTTAYEQYF. CDR3 coding DNA: TGCAGTGCCACCGGGACCACGGCCTACGAGCAGTACTTC. The V gene is TRBV20-1, the J gene TRBJ2-7, with D tentatively TRBD1 or TRBD2 (5 bases each). CDR1 DFQATT and CDR2 SNEGSKA come from the germline V gene (reference sequence). There are 13 residues in the CDR3. V was shortened by 6 bases and J by 2 bases, with 14 bases between the two germline ends.

In this sample, this clonotype turned up a few times. This chain connects TRBV12-3 or TRBV12-4 to TRBJ2-3; D call uncertain. The V end lost 2 bases, the J end lost 5 bases, and 5 bases lay between the germline ends. The CDR3 length is 12 residues. DNA of the CDR3: TGTGCCAGCAGTTTAAGAGGAGATACGCAGTATTTT. It specifies CASSLRGDTQYF.

This clonotype was counted ten times or more. The chain has TRBV28 and TRBJ2-1; D call uncertain. The CDR3 extends over 14 amino acids. From germline, CDR1 is MDHEN and CDR2 SYDVKM. V dropped 5 bases and J dropped 2 bases, with 10 bases sitting between them. The CDR3 region is CASSLPTTYNEQFF. In DNA form, the CDR3 reads TGTGCCAGCAGTCTCCCGACCACCTACAATGAGCAGTTCTTC.

In this sample, this clonotype turned up many times. V and J are TRBV6-6 and TRBJ2-1, with 8 bases that match TRBD2. CDR3 length: 18 amino acids. Germline CDR1 MNHNY, CDR2 SVGAGI (reference sequence). Losses at the gene ends were 0 bases for V and 5 bases for J; bases not matched to a gene: 12. CDR3 nucleotide sequence: TGTGCCAGCAGTTACTCGACGAGGCCCGGACTAGCAAACAATGAGCAGTTCTTC. Its protein product is CASSYSTRPGLANNEQFF.